This T cell receptor beta chain was observed in a study of blood T cell repertoires in COVID-19. Study summary: From T cells, B-cell-depleted T cells, or PBMCs came the material, which was cDNA or gDNA.

The data were produced by immunoSEQ multiplex PCR, yet TCRdb's version contains in-frame clones alone and is incomplete. The table has roughly 200,000 clones, less than 85% seen once. Germline CDR1 MNHNS, CDR2 SASEGT. This CDR3 spans 16 amino acids. The V and J ends lost 3 bases and 0 bases, in that order; junction bases with no gene match: 3. The chain uses TRBV6-1 and TRBJ2-2; 8 nucleotides align to TRBD1. The sequence derives from a woman aged 70-85 years with acute or convalescent COVID-19. The sequenced sample consisted of peripheral blood. Here the CDR3 DNA reads TGTGCCAGCAGTGACCAGGGGGCTGCGAACACCGGGGAGCTGTTTTTT. Amino acid sequence: CASSDQGAANTGELFF.